A single sample gave rise to the 30 T cell receptor beta chains below, sequenced in a study of spatial heterogeneity in lung cancer. Each CDR3 protein gets one entry after TCRdb re-called the 5' RACE reads with MiXCR. The table includes around 29,000 distinct CDR3 sequences, about 10% detected once. The time point was: blood at routine non-recurrence follow-up after resection. The sequenced sample was PBMCs, obtained at follow-up. Receptor source: a female donor with early-stage non-small cell lung cancer.

In this sample, this clonotype turned up a few times. The chain links TRBV5-1 to TRBJ1-1, with D uncertain. V was pared by 2 bases and J by 1 base, with 3 bases between. In germline, CDR1 is SGHRS, CDR2 YFSETQ. This CDR3 has 12 residues. The CDR3 coding sequence is TGCGCCAGCAGCTTCCAGAACACTGAAGCTTTCTTT. Translation gives CASSFQNTEAFF.

This clonotype was seen only a few times. V usage is TRBV20-1 and J usage is TRBJ2-1; TRBD2 matches at 9 bases. The germline gives CDR1 DFQATT, CDR2 SNEGSKA (reference sequence). The CDR3 loop spans 15 amino acids. Trimming cost V 0 bases and J 8 bases; bases outside gene matches: 8. CDR3 in DNA: TGCAGTGCTAGAGAGTTAGCGGGGGCCCCATATGAGCAGTTCTTC. As protein: CSARELAGAPYEQFF.

As regards this clonotype: A much bigger clone sits one base away, suggesting this may be a read error. This chain joins TRBV29-1 and TRBJ2-7; D call uncertain. Germline V CDR1 and CDR2: SQVTM, ANQGSEA. The CDR3 consists of 12 residues. This CDR3 is CSVEGTAYELYF. The CDR3 DNA reads as TGCAGCGTTGAAGGAACGGCTTACGAGCTGTACTTC.

This clonotype was seen more than once but under ten times. A much larger clone lies a single base off, so this may be a read error. This sequence joins TRBV7-8 and TRBJ1-1, with D unclear. This CDR3 region has 13 residues. Germline-derived CDR1 and CDR2 are SGHVS and FQNEAQ. Trimming took off 5 bases at V and 0 bases at J, with 7 bases between the two ends. CDR3 protein: CASSPSLNTEAFF. The CDR3 DNA is TGTGCCAGCAGCCCCAGTTTGAACACTGAAGCTTTCTTT.

This clonotype was found many times. V and J are TRBV2 and TRBJ1-5; 8 nucleotides line up with TRBD1. This CDR3 has 14 residues. Trimming cost V 2 bases and J 5 bases; bases outside gene matches: 2. The germline V gene encodes CDR1 SNHLY and CDR2 FYNNEI. The CDR3: CASSEQGAYQPQHF. The DNA for the CDR3 is TGTGCCAGCAGTGAACAGGGGGCGTATCAGCCCCAGCATTTT.

This clonotype was detected a few times. The chain uses TRBV7-2 and TRBJ2-2, with D unclear. The CDR3 length is 13 residues. Germline CDR1 and CDR2: SGHTA and FQGNSA. V lost 8 bases, J lost 4 bases, and 11 bases lay in between. CDR3 bases: TGTACCAGCTCCCCAAAGAGCACCGGGGAGCTGTTTTTT. Translation gives CTSSPKSTGELFF.

This clonotype was detected many times. CDR3 nucleotide sequence: TGTGCCAGTAGGGGGCCAGATACGCAGTATTTT. Its translation is CASRGPDTQYF. The V and J genes are TRBV19 and TRBJ2-3; possibly TRBD1 for D (5 bases). V was shortened by 6 bases and J by 4 bases, with 5 bases between the two germline ends. CDR3 length: 11 amino acids. Germline CDR1 LNHDA, CDR2 SQIVND (reference sequence).

In its sample, this clonotype was seen many times. The chain employs TRBV28 and TRBJ2-1, with 9 bases aligning to TRBD1. The CDR3 has 13 residues. V was pared by 6 bases and J by 6 bases, with 3 bases of the junction left unmatched. Germline assignment: CDR1 MDHEN and CDR2 SYDVKM. The CDR3 sequence: CASRGTGRNEQFF. The DNA of the CDR3 is TGTGCCAGCAGGGGGACAGGGCGCAATGAGCAGTTCTTC. The full variable domain, with the rest looked up from reference TRBV28 and TRBJ2-1, is DVKVTQSSRYLVKRTGEKVFLECVQDMDHENMFWYRQDPGLGLRLIYFSYDVKMKEKGDIPEGYSVSREKKERFSLILESASTNQTSMYLCASRGTGRNEQFFGPGTRLTVL.

This clonotype was picked up many times. The chain carries TRBV6-5 and TRBJ2-7; the D gene is possibly TRBD2 (6 bases). The V gene's germline CDR1 is MNHEY and CDR2 SVGAGI. V was cut by 6 bases and J by 6 bases, with 15 bases left in between. The CDR3 length is 13 residues. This CDR3 reads CASSPPGRFEQYF. In DNA form, the CDR3 reads TGTGCCAGCAGCCCTCCAGGGAGGTTCGAGCAGTACTTC.

This chain links TRBV7-9 with TRBJ2-1; the match to TRBD1 covers 10 bases. The V gene's germline CDR1 is SEHNR and CDR2 FQNEAQ (reference sequence). CDR3 size: 16 residues. The V gene end was trimmed by 5 bases and the J gene end by 6 bases; junction bases not matched to a gene: 10. CDR3 sequence: CASSPRTGGNRNEQFF. In DNA form, the CDR3 reads TGTGCCAGCAGCCCCCGGACAGGGGGTAATCGCAATGAGCAGTTCTTC.

In this sample, this clonotype turned up a few times. This rearrangement joins TRBV5-4 to TRBJ2-3, with D perhaps given as TRBD1 or TRBD2 (5 bases each). Per the germline V gene, CDR1 is SGHNT and CDR2 is YYREEE (reference sequence). The CDR3 loop spans 23 amino acids. V lost 0 bases, J lost 2 bases, and 34 bases lay in between. Here the CDR3 DNA reads TGTGCCAGCAGCTTGGCCGGGCTGGCGACGCGAGGGCCACCACGAGGGACCACAGATACGCAGTATTTT. This gives the protein CASSLAGLATRGPPRGTTDTQYF.

This clonotype appeared many times. This chain connects TRBV28 to TRBJ2-7; the D gene is possibly TRBD1 (5 bases). V shed 3 bases and J shed 2 bases, with 11 bases lying between them. Germline V CDR1 and CDR2: MDHEN, SYDVKM. The CDR3 is 14 amino acids. CDR3 protein: CASSFRQQAYEQYF. CDR3 DNA: TGTGCCAGCAGTTTCAGACAGCAAGCCTACGAGCAGTACTTC.

V is TRBV25-1 and J is TRBJ1-2; unclear D gene. The germline V and J ends were trimmed by 4 bases and 9 bases, with 12 bases remaining between them. Germline V gene data show CDR1 as MGHDK and CDR2 as SYGVNS. The CDR3 totals 12 residues. In DNA, the CDR3 is TGTGCCAGCAGTGGTTTACATAATCGCTACACCTTC. Encoded protein: CASSGLHNRYTF.

This clonotype was counted many times. The chain uses TRBV6-2 or TRBV6-3 and TRBJ2-7, with D perhaps matching TRBD2 (5 bases). The CDR3 is 12 amino acids. Trimming cost V 4 bases and J 3 bases, with 7 bases left between them. Germline-derived CDR1 and CDR2 are MNHEY and SVGEGT. The CDR3 bases are TGTGCCAGCAGTTGGACTTTCTACGAGCAGTACTTC. Translation: CASSWTFYEQYF.

This clonotype was recorded many times. The chain has TRBV9 and TRBJ2-5; TRBD2 matches at 10 bases. There are 16 residues in the CDR3. Per the germline V gene, CDR1 is SGDLS and CDR2 is YYNGEE. Trimming took 4 bases from V and 2 from J; bases not matched to a gene: 8. The CDR3 region is CASSSSGLADQETQYF. CDR3 DNA sequence: TGTGCCAGCAGCTCCAGTGGACTAGCGGATCAAGAGACCCAGTACTTC.

The V gene is TRBV12-3 or TRBV12-4, the J gene TRBJ2-5; 10 bases agree with TRBD1. The CDR3 covers 16 residues. V shed 5 bases, J shed 5 bases, and the junction held 11 bases outside the gene matches. The CDR3 sequence: CASSPQTGGSVETQYF. The DNA for the CDR3 is TGTGCCAGCAGTCCCCAGACAGGGGGCTCGGTGGAGACCCAGTACTTC.

The chain has TRBV2 and TRBJ2-5, with TRBD2 matching over 9 bases. The V segment lost 6 bases and the J segment 3 bases; nucleotides outside the gene matches: 11. This CDR3 is 16 amino acids long. CDR1 and CDR2 from the germline V gene are SNHLY and FYNNEI. CDR3 loop: CASSAGERGAKETQYF. The CDR3 nucleotides are TGTGCCAGCAGCGCCGGGGAGCGGGGGGCCAAAGAGACCCAGTACTTC.

This clonotype was found a few times. V gene TRBV6-2 or TRBV6-3 combines with J gene TRBJ2-7; D not certain. The germline CDR1 and CDR2 sequences are MNHEY and SVGEGT. CDR3 length: 12 amino acids. The V end lost 2 bases, the J end lost 4 bases, and 6 bases lay between the germline ends. This CDR3 is CASSYPLYEQYF. The CDR3 region has the DNA TGTGCCAGCAGTTACCCCCTGTACGAGCAGTACTTC.

The V gene is TRBV7-2, the J gene TRBJ2-1; D may be TRBD1 (5 bases). V lost 10 bases, J lost 7 bases, and 14 bases lay in between. This CDR3 spans 12 amino acids. Germline V gene lookup returns CDR1 SGHTA and CDR2 FQGNSA. CDR3: CATSQGWNEQFF. Written as DNA, the CDR3 is TGTGCCACCTCCCAGGGTTGGAATGAGCAGTTCTTC.

The chain is built from TRBV19 and TRBJ2-7, with 8 bases that match TRBD2. Germline V CDR1 and CDR2: LNHDA, SQIVND (reference sequence). V dropped 7 bases and J dropped 3; count of bases not matched to a gene: 11. The CDR3 spans 15 residues. The CDR3 spells CASTPGVSGDYEQYF. In DNA form, the CDR3 reads TGTGCCAGTACCCCCGGAGTTAGCGGGGACTACGAGCAGTACTTC.

The J gene is TRBJ2-4, the V gene TRBV5-5, with D perhaps TRBD2 (5 bases). Germline CDR1 SGHKS, CDR2 YYEKEE (reference sequence). Deletions cut 1 base from V and 3 bases from J, with 14 bases between. There are 16 residues in the CDR3. The CDR3 loop is CASSLWFGSNKNIQYF. The CDR3, as DNA: TGTGCCAGCAGCTTGTGGTTTGGGAGCAACAAAAACATTCAGTACTTC.

Remarks on this clonotype: A much larger clone sits a single nucleotide away, making a read error possible. The V gene is TRBV29-1, the J gene TRBJ1-2; D perhaps matches TRBD1 (5 bases). CDR1 SQVTM and CDR2 ANQGSEA come from the germline V gene. The germline V and J ends were trimmed by 6 bases and 6 bases, with 20 bases remaining between them. This CDR3 is 14 amino acids long. Written as DNA, the CDR3 is TGCAGCGTCAACAGGTACTCGCTACCCGATGGCTACACCTTC. Translation gives CSVNRYSLPDGYTF.

Many counts were recorded for this clonotype. The chain employs TRBV19 and TRBJ1-1; D not resolved. The ends were cut back, 9 bases at V and 1 base at J, with 15 bases in the middle. This CDR3 is built from 14 residues. Germline CDR1 is LNHDA and CDR2 is SQIVND (reference sequence). CDR3 in DNA: TGTGCCAGCCACGAGTTTGGTGCGAACACTGAAGCTTTCTTT. Translation gives CASHEFGANTEAFF. Full variable domain (missing parts from reference TRBV19 and TRBJ1-1): DGGITQSPKYLFRKEGQNVTLSCEQNLNHDAMYWYRQDPGQGLRLIYYSQIVNDFQKGDIAEGYSVSREKKESFPLTVTSAQKNPTAFYLCASHEFGANTEAFFGQGTRLTVV.

This clonotype was observed a few times. V gene TRBV7-6 combines with J gene TRBJ2-3; TRBD2 matches 11 bases. This CDR3 region has 17 residues. Germline V gene sequence: CDR1 SGHVS, CDR2 FNYEAQ. The V gene end was trimmed by 2 bases and the J gene end by 2 bases; junction bases not matched to a gene: 6. CDR3 sequence reads: CASSLFPSGGLTDTQYF. The DNA for the CDR3 is TGTGCCAGCAGCTTATTCCCTAGCGGGGGGCTCACAGATACGCAGTATTTT.

The chain joins TRBV12-3 or TRBV12-4 to TRBJ2-2, with D possibly matching TRBD1 (5 bases). The CDR3 spans 14 residues. V shed 7 bases and J shed 0 bases, with 9 bases lying between them. As DNA, the CDR3 is TGTGCCAGCACCCTAGGGGCGAACACCGGGGAGCTGTTTTTT. This sequence encodes CASTLGANTGELFF.

The chain has TRBV27 and TRBJ2-1; the match to TRBD2 covers 7 bases. After removal of 5 bases from V and 8 bases from J, the junction contained 9 bases not matched to a gene. Germline lookup yields CDR1 MNHEY and CDR2 SMNVEV (reference sequence). CDR3 length: 14 amino acids. CDR3 sequence reads: CASSPRGGGHEQFF. CDR3 sequence (DNA): TGTGCCAGCAGTCCCCGGGGCGGGGGACATGAGCAGTTCTTC.

This clonotype was counted many times. The chain employs TRBV4-2 and TRBJ2-3; D is uncertain. Germline V gene data show CDR1 as LGHNA and CDR2 as YNFKEQ. The CDR3 extends over 11 amino acids. The germline V and J ends were trimmed by 6 bases and 2 bases, with 3 bases remaining between them. The CDR3 bases are TGTGCCAGCAGGAACACAGATACGCAGTATTTT. This translates into CASRNTDTQYF.

This clonotype was picked up many times. The chain is built from TRBV19 and TRBJ1-5; unclear D gene. V was pared by 1 base and J by 0 bases, with 7 bases between. The CDR3 contains 15 residues. The germline V gene has CDR1 LNHDA and CDR2 SQIVND (reference sequence). The CDR3 reads CASSIVGDSNQPQHF. In nucleotides, the CDR3 is TGTGCCAGTAGTATAGTTGGGGATAGCAATCAGCCCCAGCATTTT.

This clonotype was counted between two and nine times. It may be a read error: a sequence one base away is much more abundant. The gene calls are TRBV5-1 and TRBJ1-2, with D possibly being TRBD1 (5 bases). The germline V and J ends were trimmed by 7 bases and 8 bases, with 18 bases remaining between them. This CDR3 is built from 13 residues. From germline, CDR1 is SGHRS and CDR2 YFSETQ. CDR3 nucleotide sequence: TGCGCCAGCGAGGGGAACAGCCCACGGGGCTACACCTTC. As protein: CASEGNSPRGYTF.

V gene TRBV5-1 combines with J gene TRBJ2-1; 10 bases fit TRBD2. Per germline, CDR1 SGHRS and CDR2 YFSETQ. This CDR3 has 14 residues. V dropped 4 bases and J dropped 7; count of bases not matched to a gene: 5. Here the CDR3 reads CASSGTSVGNEQFF. CDR3 in DNA: TGCGCCAGCAGCGGGACTAGCGTGGGGAATGAGCAGTTCTTC.